This section outlines one T cell receptor (beta chain) sequence together with its context. Trimming took 6 bases from V and 7 from J, leaving 10 bases between them. This CDR3 has 12 amino acids. These data belong to a study of control samples from healthy donors and cancer patients. Libraries were prepared by immunoSEQ multiplex PCR; TCRdb keeps only in-frame clonotypes and omits some of them. The sample lists some 410,000 clones, around nine tenths occurring once. The sequenced sample was PBMCs. This receptor was taken from a man aged 35-49 years with head and neck cancer. The rearrangement uses TRBV12-3 or TRBV12-4 and TRBJ1-5, with D unresolved. The CDR3: CASRKSEQPQHF. DNA for the CDR3: TGTGCCAGCAGAAAATCGGAGCAGCCCCAGCATTTT.